This is a list of T cell receptor beta chains from one sample in a study of T-cell memory formation after mild COVID-19. TCRdb re-called the 5' RACE reads with MiXCR, one entry per CDR3 protein. The sample carries roughly 110,000 distinct CDR3 sequences, 15% to 20% recorded once. Sequencing was performed on PBMCs or a T cell subset sorted from them (not recorded which). These receptors came from an adult woman who had mild COVID-19 (a few samples of this study predate the infection). Cell type and time point are not known. Both conserved end residues are part of each CDR3. Fields, in order: CDR3 protein, CDR3 DNA, clone size, V gene, J gene, D gene, CDR3 length. The D gene is left open where the match is weak. Clone size is shown for a subset of rows, as once, few, many or a class of expanded clone.

CDR3 protein: CASSLMRAGGGNEQFF
CDR3 DNA: TGTGCCAGCAGCTTAATGAGAGCGGGAGGAGGTAATGAGCAGTTCTTC
clone size: -
V gene: TRBV7-8
J gene: TRBJ2-1
D gene: TRBD2
CDR3 length: 16

CDR3 protein: CASKVGTEAFF
CDR3 DNA: TGTGCCAGCAAAGTGGGCACTGAAGCTTTCTTT
clone size: -
V gene: TRBV25-1
J gene: TRBJ1-1
D gene: -
CDR3 length: 11

CDR3 protein: CASSHPQTGGVYGYTF
CDR3 DNA: TGTGCCAGCAGCCATCCACAAACAGGGGGAGTGTATGGCTACACCTTC
clone size: -
V gene: TRBV9
J gene: TRBJ1-2
D gene: TRBD1
CDR3 length: 16

CDR3 protein: CASRMTGGGEPQHF
CDR3 DNA: TGTGCCAGCAGAATGACAGGGGGCGGCGAGCCCCAGCATTTT
clone size: few
V gene: TRBV27
J gene: TRBJ1-5
D gene: TRBD1
CDR3 length: 14

CDR3 protein: CASSQLDRGNEQFF
CDR3 DNA: TGCGCCAGCAGCCAGTTGGATCGGGGGAATGAGCAGTTCTTC
clone size: few
V gene: TRBV4-3
J gene: TRBJ2-1
D gene: -
CDR3 length: 14

CDR3 protein: CASSQFRNYGYTF
CDR3 DNA: TGTGCCAGCAGCCAGTTCAGAAACTATGGCTACACCTTC
clone size: few
V gene: TRBV14
J gene: TRBJ1-2
D gene: -
CDR3 length: 13

CDR3 protein: CASSPDSTVGTEAFF
CDR3 DNA: TGCGCCAGCAGCCCGGACAGTACGGTGGGCACTGAAGCTTTCTTT
clone size: few
V gene: TRBV5-1
J gene: TRBJ1-1
D gene: -
CDR3 length: 15

CDR3 protein: CASSEYNRGHMEKLFF
CDR3 DNA: TGTGCCAGCAGTGAATACAACAGGGGGCATATGGAAAAACTGTTTTTT
clone size: -
V gene: TRBV25-1
J gene: TRBJ1-4
D gene: TRBD1
CDR3 length: 16

CDR3 protein: CASSPPPGVVGQETQYF
CDR3 DNA: TGTGCCAGCAGTCCTCCCCCGGGGGTAGTCGGCCAAGAGACCCAGTACTTC
clone size: -
V gene: TRBV27
J gene: TRBJ2-5
D gene: -
CDR3 length: 17

CDR3 protein: CATSDRDRDYTYNEQFF
CDR3 DNA: TGTGCCACCAGTGATCGGGACCGGGACTATACCTACAATGAGCAGTTCTTC
clone size: -
V gene: TRBV24-1
J gene: TRBJ2-1
D gene: TRBD2
CDR3 length: 17

CDR3 protein: CASSEAVGGSDTQYF
CDR3 DNA: TGTGCCAGCAGTGAAGCAGTTGGGGGATCAGATACGCAGTATTTT
clone size: -
V gene: TRBV2
J gene: TRBJ2-3
D gene: -
CDR3 length: 15